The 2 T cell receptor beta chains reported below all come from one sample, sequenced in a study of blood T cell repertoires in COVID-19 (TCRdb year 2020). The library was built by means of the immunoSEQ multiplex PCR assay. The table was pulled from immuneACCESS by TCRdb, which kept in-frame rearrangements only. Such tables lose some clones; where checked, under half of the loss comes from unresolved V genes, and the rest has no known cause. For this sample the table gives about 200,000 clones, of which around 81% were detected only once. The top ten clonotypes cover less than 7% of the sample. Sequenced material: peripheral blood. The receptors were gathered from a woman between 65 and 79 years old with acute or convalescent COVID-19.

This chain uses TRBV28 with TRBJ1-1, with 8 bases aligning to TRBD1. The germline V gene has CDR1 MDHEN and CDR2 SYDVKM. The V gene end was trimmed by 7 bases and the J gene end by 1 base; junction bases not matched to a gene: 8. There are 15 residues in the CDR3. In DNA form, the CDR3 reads TGTGCCAGCACTTACCACGGGACAGGGAACACTGAAGCTTTCTTT. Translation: CASTYHGTGNTEAFF.

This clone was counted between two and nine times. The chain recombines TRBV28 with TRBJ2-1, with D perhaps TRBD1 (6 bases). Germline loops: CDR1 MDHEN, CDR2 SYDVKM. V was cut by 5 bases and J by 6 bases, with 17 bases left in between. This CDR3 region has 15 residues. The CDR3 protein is CASSPRRTAGNEQFF. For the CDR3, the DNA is TGTGCCAGCAGTCCCCGCCGGACAGCCGGCAATGAGCAGTTCTTC.